One and the same sample provided the 16 T cell receptor beta chains below, sequenced in a study of shared clonotypes between healthy human individuals. The data were produced by immunoSEQ multiplex PCR, yet TCRdb's version contains in-frame clones alone and is incomplete. The data hold a few million clones, with over 85% observed a single time. The sample taken for sequencing was naive CD4+ T cells from PBMCs. Subset here: CD45RA+ positively selected. Every receptor here comes from a man in his late teens or twenties in good health. Some clones in this sample may be carry-over from other donors' samples.

The chain uses TRBV5-1 and TRBJ2-3, with D tentatively TRBD2 (5 bases). The CDR3 runs to 11 residues. Germline V gives CDR1 SGHRS, CDR2 YFSETQ. The V and J ends lost 4 bases and 7 bases respectively, with 7 bases between them. The CDR3 coding sequence is TGCGCCAGCAGCGGGAGTTATACGCAGTATTTT. Amino acid sequence: CASSGSYTQYF.

The genes are TRBV30 and TRBJ2-5, with TRBD2 as a possible D gene (6 bases). V was cut by 0 bases and J by 5 bases, with 13 bases left in between. The germline CDR1 and CDR2 sequences are GTSNPN and SVGIG (reference sequence). The CDR3 loop spans 14 amino acids. DNA of the CDR3: TGTGCCTGGAGTGTATTCTCGGGAGCGGAGACCCAGTACTTC. As protein: CAWSVFSGAETQYF.

The rearrangement links TRBV15 to TRBJ1-5; TRBD1 might be the D (5 bases). Trimming stripped 1 base from V and 6 bases from J, with 22 bases between. The germline gives CDR1 LNHNV, CDR2 YYDKDF (reference sequence). This CDR3 comprises 18 residues. The CDR3 bases are TGTGCCACCAGCAGAGCCACCCGGGGGGGGAGGGTTAGTCAGCCCCAGCATTTT. This gives the protein CATSRATRGGRVSQPQHF.

The genes are TRBV5-1 and TRBJ2-5; possibly TRBD2 for D (5 bases). The CDR3 has 15 amino acids. V shed 3 bases and J shed 0 bases, with 12 bases lying between them. The germline V gene has CDR1 SGHRS and CDR2 YFSETQ. The chain's CDR3 is CASSSGDMYQETQYF. CDR3 sequence (DNA): TGCGCCAGCAGCTCCGGGGATATGTACCAAGAGACCCAGTACTTC.

The genes are TRBV21-1 and TRBJ2-1; TRBD2, the table's D call, was not compared with the DNA. TRBV21-1 is reported as a pseudogene. This CDR3 has 16 amino acids. CDR3 loop: CASSHTRGGDYNEQFF. The CDR3 DNA sequence: TGTGCCAGCAGTCATACCCGGGGAGGTGACTACAATGAGCAGTTCTTC.

This chain's CDR3 is CATTGGPYGYTF. CDR3 DNA sequence: TGTGCCACTACCGGGGGGCCCTATGGCTACACCTTC. The rearrangement links TRBV19 to TRBJ1-2; D might be TRBD1 (6 bases). Between the trimmed V and J ends, which lost 10 bases and 4 bases, there was a span of 13 bases. Germline lookup yields CDR1 LNHDA and CDR2 SQIVND (reference sequence). The CDR3 totals 12 residues.

The chain couples TRBV29-1 to TRBJ2-6; D may match TRBD1 or TRBD2 (5 bases each). This CDR3 region has 15 residues. Germline-derived CDR1 and CDR2 are SQVTM and ANQGSEA. Trimming took off 4 bases at V and 1 base at J, with 11 bases between the two ends. In DNA, the CDR3 is TGCAGCGTTGGAACGAGGGGATCTGGGGCCAACGTCCTGACTTTC. Translation gives CSVGTRGSGANVLTF.

In DNA form, the CDR3 reads TGTGCCAGCAGTGAATGGCAGGGGGACACTGAAGCTTTCTTT. Translated, it gives CASSEWQGDTEAFF. This chain connects TRBV6-1 to TRBJ1-1, with 7 positions matching TRBD1. The V and J ends lost 2 bases and 3 bases, in that order; junction bases with no gene match: 3. This CDR3 is 14 amino acids long. Per the germline V gene, CDR1 is MNHNS and CDR2 is SASEGT.

The chain joins TRBV29-1 to TRBJ1-2, with D unclear. The germline V gene encodes CDR1 SQVTM and CDR2 ANQGSEA. With 6 bases removed from V and 4 bases from J, the gap between germline ends came to 18 bases. This CDR3 has 14 amino acids. CDR3 region: CSVPLSKGGYGYTF. DNA for the CDR3: TGCAGCGTCCCTCTTTCCAAAGGCGGCTATGGCTACACCTTC.

V is TRBV18 and J is TRBJ2-5; the D gene could be TRBD1 or TRBD2 (5 bases each). The V end lost 3 bases, the J end lost 5 bases, and 22 bases lay between the germline ends. CDR1 and CDR2 from the germline V gene are KGHSH and LQKENI. This CDR3 region has 17 residues. The CDR3 is CASSPKAGTKILETQYF. CDR3 coding DNA: TGTGCCAGCTCACCTAAAGCCGGGACCAAAATATTGGAGACCCAGTACTTC.

The gene calls are TRBV6-5 and TRBJ2-1; TRBD2 matches at 7 bases. This CDR3 region has 14 residues. With V trimmed by 6 bases and J by 5 bases, 7 bases remained unmatched. Germline assignment: CDR1 MNHEY and CDR2 SVGAGI. The CDR3, as DNA: TGTGCCAGCAGAGACCGGGACTACGACAATGAGCAGTTCTTC. This translates into CASRDRDYDNEQFF.

This clone was detected a few times. This chain connects TRBV6-1 to TRBJ1-2, with D unresolved. Germline assignment: CDR1 MNHNS and CDR2 SASEGT. The CDR3 length is 12 residues. V lost 6 bases to trimming and J lost 8 bases, with 13 bases between them. The CDR3 DNA is TGTGCCAGCAGGGTTAGGACCGCGGGCTACACCTTC. Amino acids: CASRVRTAGYTF.

The chain carries TRBV12-5 and TRBJ2-2; D is unclear. CDR3 length: 16 amino acids. V was cut by 5 bases and J by 4 bases, with 17 bases left in between. Germline CDR1 LGHNT, CDR2 FRNRAP. CDR3 bases: TGTGCTAGTGGTATGGGCCATAGTTCGGGCACCGGGGAGCTGTTTTTT. Amino acid sequence: CASGMGHSSGTGELFF.

The rearrangement links TRBV15 to TRBJ2-7; 7 bases align to TRBD1. The CDR3 length is 15 residues. The germline V gene has CDR1 LNHNV and CDR2 YYDKDF (reference sequence). V lost 0 bases, J lost 2 bases, and 4 bases stayed unmatched. CDR3 nucleotides: TGTGCCACCAGCAGAGAGGACAGGACCCCCTACGAGCAGTACTTC. Encoded protein: CATSREDRTPYEQYF.

V usage is TRBV7-3 and J usage is TRBJ2-5, with 8 bases matching TRBD2. Germline loops: CDR1 SGHTA, CDR2 FQGTGA. Trimming removed 4 bases from V and 1 base from J; junction bases left unmatched: 5. The CDR3 runs 15 residues. The CDR3 loop is CASSSRLASQETQYF. CDR3 coding DNA: TGTGCCAGCAGCTCCCGACTAGCGAGCCAAGAGACCCAGTACTTC. Variable domain in full (rest from reference TRBV7-3 and TRBJ2-5): GAGVSQTPSNKVTEKGKYVELRCDPISGHTALYWYRQSLGQGPEFLIYFQGTGAADDSGLPNDRFFAVRPEGSVSTLKIQRTERGDSAVYLCASSSRLASQETQYFGPGTRLLVL.

The chain couples TRBV15 to TRBJ1-5; D is ambiguous. Germline CDR1 is LNHNV and CDR2 is YYDKDF (reference sequence). CDR3 length: 14 residues. V was cut by 5 bases and J by 6 bases, with 14 bases left in between. CDR3 loop: CATSLVRVGQPQHF. The CDR3 DNA reads as TGTGCCACCAGCCTAGTTCGTGTAGGTCAGCCCCAGCATTTT.